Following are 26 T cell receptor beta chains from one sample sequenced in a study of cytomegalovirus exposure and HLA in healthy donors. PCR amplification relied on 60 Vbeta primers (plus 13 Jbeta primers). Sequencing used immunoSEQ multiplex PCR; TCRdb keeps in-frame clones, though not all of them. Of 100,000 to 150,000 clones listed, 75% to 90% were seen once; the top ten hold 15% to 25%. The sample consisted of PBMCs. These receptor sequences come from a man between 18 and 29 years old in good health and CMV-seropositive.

The CDR3 DNA sequence: TGTGCCAGCAGTTTTCGGGGGAAACATCAGCCCCAGCATTTT. Amino acids: CASSFRGKHQPQHF. The rearrangement uses TRBV27 and TRBJ1-5, with D perhaps TRBD1 (5 bases). Germline CDR1 reads MNHEY; CDR2 reads SMNVEV (reference sequence). V was trimmed by 3 bases and J by 5 bases, leaving 11 bases between them. The CDR3 has 14 amino acids.

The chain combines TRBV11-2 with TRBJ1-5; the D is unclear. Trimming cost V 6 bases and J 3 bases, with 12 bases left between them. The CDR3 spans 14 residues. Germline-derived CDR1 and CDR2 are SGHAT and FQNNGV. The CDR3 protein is CASRQEGFNQPQHF. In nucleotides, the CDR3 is TGTGCCAGCAGGCAGGAGGGTTTCAATCAGCCCCAGCATTTT. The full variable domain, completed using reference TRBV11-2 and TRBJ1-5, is EAGVAQSPRYKIIEKRQSVAFWCNPISGHATLYWYQQILGQGPKLLIQFQNNGVVDDSQLPKDRFSAERLKGVDSTLKIQPAKLEDSAVYLCASRQEGFNQPQHFGDGTRLSIL.

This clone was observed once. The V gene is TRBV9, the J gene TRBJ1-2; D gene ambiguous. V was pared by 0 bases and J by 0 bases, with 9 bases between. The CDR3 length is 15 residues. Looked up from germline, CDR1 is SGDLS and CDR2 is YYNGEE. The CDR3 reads CASSVEPTPNYGYTF. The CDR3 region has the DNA TGTGCCAGCAGCGTAGAGCCAACCCCTAACTATGGCTACACCTTC.

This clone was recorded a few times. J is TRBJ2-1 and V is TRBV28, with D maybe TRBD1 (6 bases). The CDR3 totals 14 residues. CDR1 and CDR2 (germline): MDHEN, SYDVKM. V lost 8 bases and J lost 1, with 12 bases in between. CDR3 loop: CASQQGYSYNEQFF. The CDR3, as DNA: TGTGCCAGCCAACAGGGTTATTCCTACAATGAGCAGTTCTTC.

The CDR3 loop reads CASSDLAGGTYEQYF. Here the CDR3 DNA reads TGTGCCAGCAGTGATCTAGCGGGGGGGACCTACGAGCAGTACTTC. V usage is TRBV6-1 and J usage is TRBJ2-7; TRBD2 matches at 12 bases. Trimming took 3 bases from V and 2 from J; bases not matched to a gene: 2. Germline loops: CDR1 MNHNS, CDR2 SASEGT. The CDR3 contains 15 residues.

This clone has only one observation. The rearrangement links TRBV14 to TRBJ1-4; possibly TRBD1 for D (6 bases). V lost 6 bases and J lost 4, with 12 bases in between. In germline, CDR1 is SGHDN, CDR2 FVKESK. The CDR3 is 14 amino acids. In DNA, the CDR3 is TGTGCCAGCAGGCAACAGGGAAATAATGAAAAACTGTTTTTT. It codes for CASRQQGNNEKLFF.

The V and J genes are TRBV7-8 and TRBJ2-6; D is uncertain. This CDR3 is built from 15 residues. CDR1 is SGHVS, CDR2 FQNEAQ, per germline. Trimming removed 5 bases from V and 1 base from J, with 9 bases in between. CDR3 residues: CASSPPRSGANVLTF. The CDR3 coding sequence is TGTGCCAGCAGCCCCCCGAGATCTGGGGCCAACGTCCTGACTTTC.

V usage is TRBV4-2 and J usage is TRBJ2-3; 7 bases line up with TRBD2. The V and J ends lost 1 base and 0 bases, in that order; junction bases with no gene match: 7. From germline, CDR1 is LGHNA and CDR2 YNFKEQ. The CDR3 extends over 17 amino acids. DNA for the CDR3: TGTGCCAGCAGCCAAGTCCTTATAGCGGGTAGCACAGATACGCAGTATTTT. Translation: CASSQVLIAGSTDTQYF.

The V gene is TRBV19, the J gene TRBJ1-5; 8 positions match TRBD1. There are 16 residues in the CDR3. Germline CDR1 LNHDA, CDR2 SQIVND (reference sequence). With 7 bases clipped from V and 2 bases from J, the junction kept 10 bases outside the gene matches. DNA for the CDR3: TGTGCCAGTACCTCGACAGGGGCTAGCCGCAATCAGCCCCAGCATTTT. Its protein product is CASTSTGASRNQPQHF.

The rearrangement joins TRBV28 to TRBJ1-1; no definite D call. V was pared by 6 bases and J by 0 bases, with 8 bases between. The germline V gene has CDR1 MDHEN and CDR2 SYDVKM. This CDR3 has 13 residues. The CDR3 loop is CASSADMNTEAFF. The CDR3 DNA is TGTGCCAGCAGCGCAGATATGAACACTGAAGCTTTCTTT.

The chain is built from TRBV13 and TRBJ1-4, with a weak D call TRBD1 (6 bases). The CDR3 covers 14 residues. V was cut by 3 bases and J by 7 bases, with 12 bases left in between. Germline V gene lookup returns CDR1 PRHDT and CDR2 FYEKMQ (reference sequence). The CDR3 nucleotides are TGTGCCAGCAGCTTGGGATTAGGGGGTGAAAAACTGTTTTTT. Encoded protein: CASSLGLGGEKLFF.

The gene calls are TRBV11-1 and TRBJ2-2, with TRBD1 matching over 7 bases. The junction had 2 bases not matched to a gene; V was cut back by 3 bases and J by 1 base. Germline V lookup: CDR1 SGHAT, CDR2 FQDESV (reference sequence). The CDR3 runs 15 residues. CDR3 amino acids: CASSFGTVNTGELFF. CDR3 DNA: TGTGCCAGCAGCTTTGGGACAGTGAACACCGGGGAGCTGTTTTTT.

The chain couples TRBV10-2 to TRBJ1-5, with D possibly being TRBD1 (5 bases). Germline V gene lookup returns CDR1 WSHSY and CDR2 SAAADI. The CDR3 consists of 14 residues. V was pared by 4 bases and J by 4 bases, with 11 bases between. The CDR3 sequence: CASSAAPGNQPQHF. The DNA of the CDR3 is TGCGCCAGCAGTGCCGCGCCAGGGAATCAGCCCCAGCATTTT.

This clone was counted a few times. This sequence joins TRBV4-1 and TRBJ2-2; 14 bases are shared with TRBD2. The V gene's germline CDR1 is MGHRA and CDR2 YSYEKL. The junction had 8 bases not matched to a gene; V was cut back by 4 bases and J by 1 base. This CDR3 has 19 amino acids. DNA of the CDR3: TGCGCCAGCAGCCCCCCCGGGGGACTAGCGGGGGTGAACACCGGGGAGCTGTTTTTT. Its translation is CASSPPGGLAGVNTGELFF.

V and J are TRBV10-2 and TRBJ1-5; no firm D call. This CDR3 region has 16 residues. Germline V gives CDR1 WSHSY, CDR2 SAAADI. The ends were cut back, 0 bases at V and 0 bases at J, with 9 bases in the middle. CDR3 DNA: TGCGCCAGCAGTGAGTCAGTAGTGCCTAGCAATCAGCCCCAGCATTTT. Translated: CASSESVVPSNQPQHF.

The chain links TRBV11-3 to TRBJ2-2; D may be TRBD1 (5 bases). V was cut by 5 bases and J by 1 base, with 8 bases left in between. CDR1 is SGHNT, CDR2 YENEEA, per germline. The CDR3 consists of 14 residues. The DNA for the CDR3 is TGTGCCAGCAGCCACCAGGGGAACACCGGGGAGCTGTTTTTT. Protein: CASSHQGNTGELFF.

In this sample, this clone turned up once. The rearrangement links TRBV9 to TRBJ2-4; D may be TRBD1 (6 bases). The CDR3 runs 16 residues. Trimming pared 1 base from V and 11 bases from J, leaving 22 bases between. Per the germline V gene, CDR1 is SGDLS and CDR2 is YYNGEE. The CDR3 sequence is CASSVPRQAIGVVQYF. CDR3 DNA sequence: TGTGCCAGCAGCGTACCTCGACAGGCTATTGGTGTGGTTCAGTACTTC.

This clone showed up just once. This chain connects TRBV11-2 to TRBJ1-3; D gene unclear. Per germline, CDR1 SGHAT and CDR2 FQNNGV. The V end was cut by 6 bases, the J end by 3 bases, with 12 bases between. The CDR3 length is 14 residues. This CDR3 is CASSITGSGNTIYF. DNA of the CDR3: TGTGCCAGCAGTATCACGGGAAGTGGAAACACCATATATTTT.

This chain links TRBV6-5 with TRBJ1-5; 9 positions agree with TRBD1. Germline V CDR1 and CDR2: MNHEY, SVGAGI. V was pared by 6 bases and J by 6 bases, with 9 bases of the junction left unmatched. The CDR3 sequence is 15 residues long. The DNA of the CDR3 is TGTGCCAGCAGCCCACAGGGACAGGGCGGTCAGCCCCAGCATTTT. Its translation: CASSPQGQGGQPQHF.

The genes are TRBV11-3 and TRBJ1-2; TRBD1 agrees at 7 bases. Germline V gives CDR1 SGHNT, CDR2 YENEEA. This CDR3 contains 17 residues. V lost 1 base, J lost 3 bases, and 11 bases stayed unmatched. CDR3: CASSLVRSTGRHYGYTF. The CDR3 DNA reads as TGTGCCAGCAGCTTAGTCCGTTCGACAGGGAGGCACTATGGCTACACCTTC.

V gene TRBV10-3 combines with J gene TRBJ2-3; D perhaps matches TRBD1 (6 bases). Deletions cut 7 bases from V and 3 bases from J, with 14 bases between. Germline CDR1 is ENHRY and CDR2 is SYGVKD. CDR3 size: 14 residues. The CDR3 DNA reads TGTGCCATCAACGAAGGGGGTGAGACAGATACGCAGTATTTT. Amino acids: CAINEGGETDTQYF.

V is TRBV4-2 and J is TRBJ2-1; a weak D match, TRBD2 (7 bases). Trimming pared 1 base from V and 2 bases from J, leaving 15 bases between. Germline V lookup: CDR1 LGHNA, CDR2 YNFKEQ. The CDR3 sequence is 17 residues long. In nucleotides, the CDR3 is TGTGCCAGCAGCCAAGGAGGCGGGGGCTCCACCTACAATGAGCAGTTCTTC. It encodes CASSQGGGGSTYNEQFF.

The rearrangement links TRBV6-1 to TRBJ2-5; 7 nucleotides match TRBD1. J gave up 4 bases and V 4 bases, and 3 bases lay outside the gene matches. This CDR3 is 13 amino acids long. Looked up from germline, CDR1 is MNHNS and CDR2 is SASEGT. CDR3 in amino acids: CASSGQGLETQYF. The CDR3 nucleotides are TGTGCCAGCAGTGGACAGGGTTTAGAGACCCAGTACTTC.

CDR3 coding DNA: TGTGCCAGCAGCAGCGGGGGAGTCTACGAGCAGTACTTC. It codes for CASSSGGVYEQYF. The genes are TRBV7-8 and TRBJ2-7; the match to TRBD2 covers 8 bases. V trimming: 5 bases; J trimming: 3 bases; junction bases outside the gene matches: 3. There are 13 residues in the CDR3. The germline V gene encodes CDR1 SGHVS and CDR2 FQNEAQ.

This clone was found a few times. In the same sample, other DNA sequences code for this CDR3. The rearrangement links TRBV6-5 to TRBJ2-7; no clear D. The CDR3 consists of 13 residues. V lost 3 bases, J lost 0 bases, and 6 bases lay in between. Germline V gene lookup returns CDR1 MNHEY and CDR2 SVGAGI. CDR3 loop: CASSYRSSYEQYF. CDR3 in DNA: TGTGCCAGCAGTTATCGGAGCTCCTACGAGCAGTACTTC.

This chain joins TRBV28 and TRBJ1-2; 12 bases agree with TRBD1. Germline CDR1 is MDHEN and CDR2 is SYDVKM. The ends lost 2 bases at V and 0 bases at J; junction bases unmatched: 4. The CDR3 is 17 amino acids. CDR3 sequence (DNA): TGTGCCAGCAGTTTAGGGACAGGGGGCATCTCTAACTATGGCTACACCTTC. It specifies CASSLGTGGISNYGYTF.